This T cell receptor (beta chain) is from a study of cytomegalovirus exposure and HLA in healthy donors. The germline V gene has CDR1 SEHNR and CDR2 FQNEAQ (reference sequence). This CDR3 is 16 amino acids long. On this clone itself: A junction boundary mismatches the germline segment, possibly from a read error.

Use of 60 Vbeta and 13 Jbeta primers characterized the PCR. Assay: immunoSEQ multiplex PCR; the TCRdb copy retains only in-frame clones and omits some. The profile shows 200,000 to 250,000 clones, around four fifths of them singletons. The sequenced sample consisted of PBMCs. V is TRBV7-9 and J is TRBJ1-4, with 7 bases fitting TRBD1. The source is a woman aged 40 to 49 in good health and CMV-seronegative. CDR3 loop: CASSLSRGATNENLFF. The CDR3 DNA reads as TGTGCCAGCAGCTTATCCAGGGGGGCAACTAATGAAAACCTGTTTTTT.